This entry lists 32 T cell receptor beta chains sequenced from one sample in a study of cytomegalovirus exposure and HLA in healthy donors. Researchers ran the PCR with 60 Vbeta and 13 Jbeta primers. TCRdb keeps only in-frame clones here, not all; method: immunoSEQ multiplex PCR. The table includes about 150,000 clones, 68% detected once. The sample comprised PBMCs. Source of these receptors: a man younger than 40 in good health and CMV-seropositive.

A remark on this clone: The same CDR3 can be traced to other DNA sequences in this sample. This chain joins TRBV13 and TRBJ2-1; TRBD1 is a possible D gene (6 bases). Between the trimmed V and J ends, which lost 5 bases and 7 bases, there was a span of 15 bases. The CDR3 is 14 residues long. Germline V CDR1 and CDR2: PRHDT, FYEKMQ (reference sequence). CDR3 protein: CASSRTGFRNEQFF. CDR3 in DNA: TGTGCCAGCAGCAGAACAGGGTTTCGGAATGAGCAGTTCTTC.

Only a few counts were recorded for this clone. The chain links TRBV18 to TRBJ2-1; TRBD1 might be the D (7 bases). The CDR3 totals 17 residues. In germline, CDR1 is KGHSH, CDR2 LQKENI. Trimming removed 0 bases from V and 4 bases from J, with 16 bases in between. In DNA, the CDR3 is TGTGCCAGCTCACCACCAGCTACAGGGGCGGGGTACAATGAGCAGTTCTTC. Protein sequence: CASSPPATGAGYNEQFF.

The V and J genes are TRBV5-1 and TRBJ2-5, with D perhaps matching TRBD2 (5 bases). Germline lookup yields CDR1 SGHRS and CDR2 YFSETQ. The V end lost 4 bases, the J end lost 2 bases, and 12 bases lay between the germline ends. CDR3 length: 14 amino acids. The DNA of the CDR3 is TGCGCCAGCAGCCGCAGCGGAGCGCAAGAGACCCAGTACTTC. Translation gives CASSRSGAQETQYF.

V is TRBV2 and J is TRBJ1-1, with no clear D. Germline V gene sequence: CDR1 SNHLY, CDR2 FYNNEI. V lost 2 bases to trimming and J lost 3 bases, with 7 bases between them. This CDR3 spans 13 amino acids. The CDR3 is CASSELADTEAFF. The CDR3 coding sequence is TGTGCCAGCAGTGAACTCGCGGACACTGAAGCTTTCTTT.

The chain links TRBV19 to TRBJ2-1; 11 bases match TRBD2. Germline CDR1 and CDR2: LNHDA and SQIVND (reference sequence). The CDR3 consists of 15 residues. V lost 5 bases and J lost 4; bases outside the gene matches: 4. The CDR3 bases are TGTGCCAGTAGTCATATAGCGGGAGGGTACAATGAGCAGTTCTTC. Translation gives CASSHIAGGYNEQFF.

The chain links TRBV19 to TRBJ2-1; TRBD2 matches at 9 bases. CDR3 length: 15 amino acids. Germline V CDR1 and CDR2: LNHDA, SQIVND (reference sequence). Losses at the gene ends were 6 bases for V and 7 bases for J; bases not matched to a gene: 10. CDR3 sequence reads: CASSVAGVTGNEQFF. As DNA, the CDR3 is TGTGCCAGTAGCGTAGCGGGAGTCACTGGGAATGAGCAGTTCTTC.

The chain uses TRBV9 and TRBJ2-4; 7 bases map to TRBD1. The CDR3 is 14 amino acids. Germline CDR1 and CDR2: SGDLS and YYNGEE. The ends lost 3 bases at V and 5 bases at J; junction bases unmatched: 5. The CDR3 sequence is CASSGGTAQNIQYF. The CDR3 region has the DNA TGTGCCAGCAGCGGAGGGACAGCTCAAAACATTCAGTACTTC.

The chain joins TRBV28 to TRBJ1-1; 9 bases fit TRBD1. The CDR3 runs to 15 residues. The V gene end was trimmed by 6 bases and the J gene end by 3 bases; junction bases not matched to a gene: 8. Germline V CDR1 and CDR2: MDHEN, SYDVKM. CDR3 nucleotide sequence: TGTGCCAGCAGCCCCGGGACAGGGATTTACACTGAAGCTTTCTTT. This sequence encodes CASSPGTGIYTEAFF. Full variable domain (outside the CDR3, taken from reference TRBV28 and TRBJ1-1): DVKVTQSSRYLVKRTGEKVFLECVQDMDHENMFWYRQDPGLGLRLIYFSYDVKMKEKGDIPEGYSVSREKKERFSLILESASTNQTSMYLCASSPGTGIYTEAFFGQGTRLTVV.

This sequence joins TRBV6-5 and TRBJ2-5, with a possible D match to TRBD2 (6 bases). This CDR3 has 16 amino acids. V dropped 0 bases and J dropped 4 bases, with 15 bases sitting between them. The germline V gene encodes CDR1 MNHEY and CDR2 SVGAGI. CDR3 sequence: CASSYSKRAGGETQYF. CDR3 coding DNA: TGTGCCAGCAGTTACTCGAAGCGGGCGGGCGGAGAGACCCAGTACTTC.

In its sample, this clone was seen once. This chain links TRBV19 with TRBJ1-2; TRBD1 might be the D (5 bases). V was cut by 0 bases and J by 0 bases, with 8 bases left in between. Germline CDR1 LNHDA, CDR2 SQIVND (reference sequence). The CDR3 loop spans 15 amino acids. The CDR3 protein is CASSIEDTSNYGYTF. The CDR3 coding sequence is TGTGCCAGTAGTATAGAGGACACCTCTAACTATGGCTACACCTTC.

The chain employs TRBV27 and TRBJ2-4, with D maybe TRBD1 (6 bases). Trimming took off 0 bases at V and 2 bases at J, with 11 bases between the two ends. This CDR3 is built from 16 residues. Germline lookup yields CDR1 MNHEY and CDR2 SMNVEV (reference sequence). The CDR3 DNA sequence: TGTGCCAGCAGTTTATCGGGTCAGGGGTCCAAAAACATTCAGTACTTC. Translating it yields CASSLSGQGSKNIQYF.

V and J are TRBV18 and TRBJ2-7; possibly TRBD1 for D (5 bases). Germline values: CDR1 KGHSH, CDR2 LQKENI. Deletions cut 3 bases from V and 2 bases from J, with 14 bases between. There are 15 residues in the CDR3. CDR3 residues: CASSPYPQATYEQYF. CDR3 nucleotide sequence: TGTGCCAGCTCACCCTATCCACAGGCGACCTACGAGCAGTACTTC.

This clone turned up a few times. The CDR3 DNA reads as TGCGCCAGCAGCCGTGCTGAAGCGGAGACCCAGTACTTC. Residues: CASSRAEAETQYF. The V call is TRBV5-1, the J call TRBJ2-5; D remains ambiguous. V lost 4 bases, J lost 5 bases, and 12 bases lay in between. Germline CDR1 and CDR2: SGHRS and YFSETQ. The CDR3 is made up of 13 amino acids.

DNA for the CDR3: TGTGCCAGCAAGAGGGACAGGGATTTCTACGAGCAGTACTTC. Its translation is CASKRDRDFYEQYF. The V gene is TRBV2, the J gene TRBJ2-7; TRBD1 aligns across 9 bases. Losses at the gene ends were 7 bases for V and 3 bases for J; bases not matched to a gene: 7. Germline CDR1 and CDR2: SNHLY and FYNNEI. CDR3 size: 14 residues.

This chain links TRBV7-9 with TRBJ2-2; 8 positions match TRBD1. CDR3 size: 14 residues. Germline trimming cut 3 bases from V and 5 bases from J; bases unmatched to any gene: 2. Looked up from germline, CDR1 is SEHNR and CDR2 is FQNEAQ (reference sequence). The CDR3 DNA sequence: TGTGCCAGCAGCTTGGGGGACAGGACCGGGGAGCTGTTTTTT. Translation gives CASSLGDRTGELFF.

The rearrangement links TRBV6-1 to TRBJ2-7; 10 nucleotides agree with TRBD2. The CDR3 contains 15 residues. Trimming cost V 4 bases and J 3 bases; bases outside gene matches: 6. Germline CDR1 is MNHNS and CDR2 is SASEGT. This chain's CDR3 is CASSASAGGFYEQYF. The CDR3 DNA is TGTGCCAGCAGTGCCTCAGCGGGAGGGTTCTACGAGCAGTACTTC.

This chain joins TRBV7-8 and TRBJ2-7; 7 bases fit TRBD2. Germline CDR1 SGHVS, CDR2 FQNEAQ. V shed 1 base and J 0 bases; nucleotides not matched to a gene: 6. This CDR3 has 16 amino acids. In DNA, the CDR3 is TGTGCCAGCAGCTTAGTGGCGCGGGAGCTCTCCTACGAGCAGTACTTC. Amino acids: CASSLVARELSYEQYF.

The rearrangement joins TRBV5-1 to TRBJ2-2; 8 bases are shared with TRBD2. The CDR3 is 16 amino acids. In germline, CDR1 is SGHRS, CDR2 YFSETQ. V lost 6 bases to trimming and J lost 4 bases; unmatched junction nucleotides: 11. The CDR3, as DNA: TGCGCCAGCATCGGAACGGGAGGGCCGTCCACCGGGGAGCTGTTTTTT. Residues: CASIGTGGPSTGELFF.

The chain has TRBV28 and TRBJ1-3; no definite D call. Trimming took 6 bases from V and 3 from J, leaving 12 bases between them. The length of the CDR3 is 14 residues. Germline loops: CDR1 MDHEN, CDR2 SYDVKM. The CDR3 loop is CASRFGLGGNTIYF. The CDR3 DNA is TGTGCCAGCAGGTTCGGACTCGGTGGAAACACCATATATTTT.

Details on this clone: It is likely a read error, because the conserved phenylalanine at the end of the CDR3 is missing. The chain has TRBV14 and TRBJ2-7; 8 positions match TRBD2. J lost 3 bases, V lost 4 bases, and 5 bases had no gene match. This CDR3 contains 14 residues. The V gene's germline CDR1 is SGHDN and CDR2 FVKESK. DNA of the CDR3: TGTGCCAGCAGCCTGGGAGCGGGAGTCTACGAGCAGTACCTC. This sequence encodes CASSLGAGVYEQYL.

This chain connects TRBV6-5 to TRBJ2-5; D is unresolved. The J call is uncertain, as TRBJ2-7 better fits the DNA end. The CDR3 consists of 14 residues. CDR1 MNHEY and CDR2 SVGAGI come from the germline V gene. The CDR3 DNA is TGTGCCAGCAGTTCACGCTTCTCCTCCTACGAGCAGTACTTC. Protein product: CASSSRFSSYEQYF.

The CDR3 protein is CASSPPKSTYEQYF. The CDR3, as DNA: TGTGCCAGCAGCCCCCCAAAATCAACCTACGAGCAGTACTTC. This sequence joins TRBV7-9 and TRBJ2-5; D ambiguous. With the DNA end fitting TRBJ2-7 better, the J assignment may be wrong. This CDR3 has 14 amino acids. Germline loops: CDR1 SEHNR, CDR2 FQNEAQ (reference sequence).

This clone was seen a few times. This chain connects TRBV7-9 to TRBJ2-1; D not resolved. The CDR3 length is 15 residues. Per germline, CDR1 SEHNR and CDR2 FQNEAQ (reference sequence). Deletions cut 5 bases from V and 6 bases from J, with 17 bases between. The CDR3, as DNA: TGTGCCAGCAGCCCCATCCCTGAGCGCTTCAATGAGCAGTTCTTC. It yields the protein CASSPIPERFNEQFF.

This chain connects TRBV15 to TRBJ1-4; D gene ambiguous. There are 17 residues in the CDR3. Trimming took 0 bases from V and 0 from J, leaving 11 bases between them. Germline V gives CDR1 LNHNV, CDR2 YYDKDF (reference sequence). CDR3 coding DNA: TGTGCCACCAGCAGAGACTCTATTATAACAACTAATGAAAAACTGTTTTTT. It translates to CATSRDSIITTNEKLFF. Complete variable domain (other parts from reference TRBV15 and TRBJ1-4): DAMVIQNPRYQVTQFGKPVTLSCSQTLNHNVMYWYQQKSSQAPKLLFHYYDKDFNNEADTPDNFQSRRPNTSFCFLDIRSPGLGDTAMYLCATSRDSIITTNEKLFFGSGTQLSVL.

This clone was counted once. The chain has TRBV5-1 and TRBJ1-6; the D is unclear. CDR3 length: 14 amino acids. Germline lookup yields CDR1 SGHRS and CDR2 YFSETQ. The V gene lost 0 bases and the J gene lost 9 bases, with 10 bases spanning the gap. CDR3 sequence: CASSLGQNSSPLHF. In nucleotides, the CDR3 is TGCGCCAGCAGCTTGGGGCAGAATTCTTCACCCCTCCACTTT.

CDR3: CAWSASSGLAVDTQYF. CDR3 sequence (DNA): TGTGCCTGGAGTGCCTCGTCCGGGTTAGCTGTAGATACGCAGTATTTT. V usage is TRBV30 and J usage is TRBJ2-3; D call uncertain. Trimming took off 1 base at V and 5 bases at J, with 19 bases between the two ends. CDR1 and CDR2 (germline): GTSNPN, SVGIG (reference sequence). This CDR3 is 16 amino acids long.

The chain has TRBV29-1 and TRBJ2-6; possible D gene TRBD2, 5 bases. The V gene's germline CDR1 is SQVTM and CDR2 ANQGSEA. The CDR3 loop spans 14 amino acids. The V end was cut by 5 bases, the J end by 2 bases, with 10 bases between. The CDR3 here is CSVHDGAGANVLTF. Written as DNA, the CDR3 is TGCAGCGTTCATGACGGGGCTGGGGCCAACGTCCTGACTTTC. Drawing the rest from reference TRBV29-1 and TRBJ2-6, the complete variable domain is SAVISQKPSRDICQRGTSLTIQCQVDSQVTMMFWYRQQPGQSLTLIATANQGSEATYESGFVIDKFPISRPNLTFSTLTVSNMSPEDSSIYLCSVHDGAGANVLTFGAGSRLTVL.

A few counts support this clone. The chain uses TRBV28 and TRBJ1-2; 8 nucleotides align to TRBD1. The CDR3 contains 14 residues. CDR1 MDHEN and CDR2 SYDVKM come from the germline V gene. V gave up 6 bases and J gave up 12 bases; unmatched junction bases: 15. The CDR3 nucleotides are TGTGCCAGCAGCCCCCGGACAGGGTCTTCTATGGACACCTTC. This codes for CASSPRTGSSMDTF.

The chain employs TRBV27 and TRBJ1-1, with a tentative D call TRBD1 (5 bases). The CDR3 covers 12 residues. Germline lookup yields CDR1 MNHEY and CDR2 SMNVEV (reference sequence). V was trimmed by 6 bases and J by 4 bases, leaving 9 bases between them. CDR3 nucleotide sequence: TGTGCCAGCAGGCGGGGGGGCACTGAAGCTTTCTTT. This gives the protein CASRRGGTEAFF.

The chain recombines TRBV9 with TRBJ2-2, with D perhaps matching TRBD1 (6 bases). Germline CDR1 SGDLS, CDR2 YYNGEE. This CDR3 is built from 16 residues. V was cut by 0 bases and J by 2 bases, with 11 bases left in between. CDR3 protein: CASSVAGQPNTGELFF. CDR3 coding DNA: TGTGCCAGCAGCGTAGCCGGACAGCCTAACACCGGGGAGCTGTTTTTT.

The chain joins TRBV29-1 to TRBJ2-2; 7 bases map to TRBD1. The CDR3 length is 13 residues. CDR1 SQVTM and CDR2 ANQGSEA come from the germline V gene. The junction had 3 bases not matched to a gene; V was cut back by 7 bases and J by 1 base. The CDR3: CSGGQLNTGELFF. In DNA, the CDR3 is TGCAGCGGGGGACAGCTGAACACCGGGGAGCTGTTTTTT.

This clone showed up just a few times. The rearrangement joins TRBV5-1 to TRBJ2-7; TRBD2 is a possible D gene (7 bases). The germline CDR1 and CDR2 sequences are SGHRS and YFSETQ. Trimming took 7 bases from V and 5 from J, leaving 13 bases between them. The CDR3 has 12 residues. CDR3 amino acids: CASSGGHHEQYF. The CDR3 coding sequence is TGCGCCAGCTCCGGGGGGCACCACGAGCAGTACTTC.